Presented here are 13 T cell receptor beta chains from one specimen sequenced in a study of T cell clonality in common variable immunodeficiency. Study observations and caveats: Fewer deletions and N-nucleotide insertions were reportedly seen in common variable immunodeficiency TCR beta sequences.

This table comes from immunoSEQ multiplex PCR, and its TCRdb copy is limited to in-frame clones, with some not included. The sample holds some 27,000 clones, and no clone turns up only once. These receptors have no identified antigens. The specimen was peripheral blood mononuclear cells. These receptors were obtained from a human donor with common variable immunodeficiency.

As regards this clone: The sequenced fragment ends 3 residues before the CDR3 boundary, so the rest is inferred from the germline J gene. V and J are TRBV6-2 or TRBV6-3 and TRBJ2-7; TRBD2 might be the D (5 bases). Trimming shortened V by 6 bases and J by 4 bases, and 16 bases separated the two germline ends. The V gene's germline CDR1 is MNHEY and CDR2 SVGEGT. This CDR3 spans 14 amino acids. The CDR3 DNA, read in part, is TGTGCCAGCAGCTGGACTTCCCTTTGGTACGAG. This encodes CASSWTSLWYE. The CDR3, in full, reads CASSWTSLWYEQYF.

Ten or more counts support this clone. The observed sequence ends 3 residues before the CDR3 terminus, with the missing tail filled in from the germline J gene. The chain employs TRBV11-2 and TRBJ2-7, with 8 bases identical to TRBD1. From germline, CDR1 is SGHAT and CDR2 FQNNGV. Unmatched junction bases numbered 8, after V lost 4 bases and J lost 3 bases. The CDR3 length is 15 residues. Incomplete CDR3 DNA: TGTGCCAGCAGCTCCCCCGGACAGGGTGACTACGAG. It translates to CASSSPGQGDYE. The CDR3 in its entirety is CASSSPGQGDYEQYF.

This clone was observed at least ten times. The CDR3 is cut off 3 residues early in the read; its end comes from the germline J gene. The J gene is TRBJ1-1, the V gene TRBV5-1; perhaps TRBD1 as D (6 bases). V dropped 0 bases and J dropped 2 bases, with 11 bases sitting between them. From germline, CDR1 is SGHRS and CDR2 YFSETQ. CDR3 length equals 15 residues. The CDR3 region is CASSLVAQGNTEAFF. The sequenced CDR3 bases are TGCGCCAGCAGCTTGGTGGCACAGGGTAACACTGAA.

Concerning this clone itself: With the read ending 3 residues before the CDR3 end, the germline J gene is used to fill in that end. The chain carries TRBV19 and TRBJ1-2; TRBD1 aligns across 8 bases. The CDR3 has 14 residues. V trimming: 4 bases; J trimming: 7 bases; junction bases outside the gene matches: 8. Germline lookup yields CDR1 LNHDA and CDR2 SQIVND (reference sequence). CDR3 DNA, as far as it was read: TGTGCCAGTAGTAGGTTGTCAGGGGGCATTGGC. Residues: CASSRLSGGIG. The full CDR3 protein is CASSRLSGGIGYTF.

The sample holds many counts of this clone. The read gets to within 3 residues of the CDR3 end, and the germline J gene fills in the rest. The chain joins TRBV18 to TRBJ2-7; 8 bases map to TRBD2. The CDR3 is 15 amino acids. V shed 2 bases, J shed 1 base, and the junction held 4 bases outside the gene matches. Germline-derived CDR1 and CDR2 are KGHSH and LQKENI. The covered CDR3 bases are TGTGCCAGCTCACCAGTCCCTAGCGGGTCCTACGAG. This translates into CASSPVPSGSYE. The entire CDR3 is CASSPVPSGSYEQYF.

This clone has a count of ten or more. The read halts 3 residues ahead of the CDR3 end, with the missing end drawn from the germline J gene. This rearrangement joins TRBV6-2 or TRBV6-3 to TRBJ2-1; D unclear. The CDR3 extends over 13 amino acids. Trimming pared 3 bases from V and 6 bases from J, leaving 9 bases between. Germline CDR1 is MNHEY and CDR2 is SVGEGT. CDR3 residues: CASSYSSPNEQFF. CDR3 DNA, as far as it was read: TGTGCCAGCAGTTATTCATCCCCCAATGAG.

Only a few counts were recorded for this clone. The sequenced CDR3 bases are TGTGCCAGCTCACCCTCGGGACAGGGTTCCTACGAG. Protein sequence: CASSPSGQGSYE. The full CDR3 is CASSPSGQGSYEQYF. J is TRBJ2-7 and V is TRBV18; 9 bases line up with TRBD1. The observed sequence ends 3 residues before the CDR3 terminus, with the missing tail filled in from the germline J gene. The germline gives CDR1 KGHSH, CDR2 LQKENI. This CDR3 has 15 residues. With 3 bases clipped from V and 1 base from J, the junction kept 4 bases outside the gene matches.

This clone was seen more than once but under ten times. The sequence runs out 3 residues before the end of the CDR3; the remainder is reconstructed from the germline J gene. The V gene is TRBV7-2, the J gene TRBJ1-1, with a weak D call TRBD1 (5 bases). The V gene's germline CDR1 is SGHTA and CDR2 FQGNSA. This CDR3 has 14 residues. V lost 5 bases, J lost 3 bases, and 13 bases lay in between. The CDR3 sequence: CASSPTGGDTEAFF. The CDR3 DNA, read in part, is TGTGCCAGCAGCCCAACGGGGGGGGACACTGAA.

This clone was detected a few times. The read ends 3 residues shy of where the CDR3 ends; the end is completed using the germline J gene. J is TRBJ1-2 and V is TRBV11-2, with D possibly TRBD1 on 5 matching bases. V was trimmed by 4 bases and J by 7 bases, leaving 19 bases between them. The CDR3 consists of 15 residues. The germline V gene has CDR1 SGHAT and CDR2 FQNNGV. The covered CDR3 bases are TGTGCCAGCAGCTCCCGGAGGGGCTTGCGGGGTGGC. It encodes CASSSRRGLRGG. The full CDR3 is CASSSRRGLRGGYTF. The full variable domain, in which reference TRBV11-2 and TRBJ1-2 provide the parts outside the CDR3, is EAGVAQSPRYKIIEKRQSVAFWCNPISGHATLYWYQQILGQGPKLLIQFQNNGVVDDSQLPKDRFSAERLKGVDSTLKIQPAKLEDSAVYLCASSSRRGLRGGYTFGSGTRLTVV.

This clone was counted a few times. Here the CDR3 reads CSARGENRGRVEAFF. Partial CDR3 DNA: TGCAGTGCTAGAGGAGAAAACAGGGGGCGTGTTGAA. This chain uses TRBV20-1 with TRBJ1-1; TRBD1 agrees at 9 bases. With the read ending 3 residues before the CDR3 end, the germline J gene is used to fill in that end. V gave up 1 base and J gave up 7 bases; unmatched junction bases: 10. The CDR3 contains 15 residues. CDR1 DFQATT and CDR2 SNEGSKA come from the germline V gene (reference sequence).

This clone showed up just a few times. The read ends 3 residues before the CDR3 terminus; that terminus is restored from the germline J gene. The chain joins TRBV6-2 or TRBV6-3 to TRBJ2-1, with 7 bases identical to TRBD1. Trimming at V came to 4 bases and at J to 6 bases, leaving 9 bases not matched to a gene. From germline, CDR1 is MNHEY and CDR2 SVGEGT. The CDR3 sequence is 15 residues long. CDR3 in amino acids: CASSSGQAPLNEQFF. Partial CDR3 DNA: TGTGCCAGCAGTTCTGGACAGGCCCCCCTCAATGAG.

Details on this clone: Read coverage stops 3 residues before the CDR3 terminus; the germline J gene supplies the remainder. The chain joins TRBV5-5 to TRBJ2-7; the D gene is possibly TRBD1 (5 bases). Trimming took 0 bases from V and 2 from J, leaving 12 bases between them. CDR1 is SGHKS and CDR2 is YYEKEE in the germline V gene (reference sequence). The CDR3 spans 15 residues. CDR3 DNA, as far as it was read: TGTGCCAGCAGCTTGGCAGGGCCCTTCACCTACGAG. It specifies CASSLAGPFTYE. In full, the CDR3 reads CASSLAGPFTYEQYF.

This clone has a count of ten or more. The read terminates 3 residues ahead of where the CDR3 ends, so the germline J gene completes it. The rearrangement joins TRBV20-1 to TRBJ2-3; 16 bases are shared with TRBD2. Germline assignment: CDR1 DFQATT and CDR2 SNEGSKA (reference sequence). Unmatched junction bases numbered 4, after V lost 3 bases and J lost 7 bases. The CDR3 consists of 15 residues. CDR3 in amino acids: CSASGTSGGANTQYF. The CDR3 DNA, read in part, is TGCAGTGCTAGCGGGACTAGCGGGGGGGCCAATACG.